This T cell receptor (beta chain) was documented in a study of T cell clusters in autoimmune cytopenias. TRB rearrangements were amplified by touch-down multiplex PCR with mixed TRB-A/B primers. TCRdb reworked the multiplex PCR reads into one entry per CDR3 protein, no DNA. The sample holds more than 1,200 distinct CDR3 sequences. In terms of frequency, this clonotype is medium-sized. TRB was amplified from about 270 ng of peripheral blood genomic DNA per sample. The clonotype originates from a human donor with an autoimmune cytopenia or autoimmune hepatitis (not recorded which). Sequencing used peripheral blood.

CDR3: CASSIGAGTGDQRANVLTF. The chain carries TRBV19 and TRBJ2-6; the TCRdb D gene call, TRBD1, has no DNA to confirm it. The CDR3 has 19 residues. Germline assignment: CDR1 LNHDA and CDR2 SQIVND (reference sequence).